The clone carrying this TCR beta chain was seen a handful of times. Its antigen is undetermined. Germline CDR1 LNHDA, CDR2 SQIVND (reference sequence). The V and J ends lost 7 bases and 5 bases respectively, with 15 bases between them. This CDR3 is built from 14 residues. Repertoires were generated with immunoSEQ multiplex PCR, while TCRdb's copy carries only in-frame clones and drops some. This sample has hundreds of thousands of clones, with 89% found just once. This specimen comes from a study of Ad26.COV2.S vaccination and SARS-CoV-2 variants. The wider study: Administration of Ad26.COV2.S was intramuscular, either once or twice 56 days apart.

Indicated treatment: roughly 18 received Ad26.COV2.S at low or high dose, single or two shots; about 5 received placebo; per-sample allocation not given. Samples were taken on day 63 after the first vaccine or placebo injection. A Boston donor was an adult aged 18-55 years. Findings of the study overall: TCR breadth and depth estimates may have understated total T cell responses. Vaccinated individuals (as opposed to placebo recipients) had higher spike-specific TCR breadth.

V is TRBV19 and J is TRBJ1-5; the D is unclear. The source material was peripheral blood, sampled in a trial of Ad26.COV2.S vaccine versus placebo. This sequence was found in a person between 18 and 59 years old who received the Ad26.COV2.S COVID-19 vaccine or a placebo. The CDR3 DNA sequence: TGTGCCAGTACCGACCATCCTGCGGATCAGCCCCAGCATTTT. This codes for CASTDHPADQPQHF.